Ten or more counts support the clone carrying this TCR beta chain. This entry is derived from a study of neurological immune-mediated disorders. Over 170 million TCR-beta sequences from 15-18 subjects came out of each sequencing run. TCRdb re-called the 5' RACE reads through MiXCR, storing one row per CDR3 protein. The profile shows about 80,000 distinct CDR3 sequences, around 4.6% of them singletons. Trimming pared 3 bases from V and 8 bases from J, leaving 20 bases between. There are 16 residues in the CDR3. Sequences were obtained from PBMCs. This clonotype originated in a woman in her twenties or thirties with multiple sclerosis. The V call is TRBV12-3 or TRBV12-4, the J call TRBJ1-3, with D possibly TRBD1 on 6 matching bases. The CDR3: CASSFQGGASLHTIYF. CDR3 DNA: TGTGCCAGCAGTTTTCAAGGGGGGGCGAGTCTACACACCATATATTTT.